These T cell receptor beta chains were read from a single sample in a study of blood T cell repertoires in COVID-19. TCRdb's table, derived via immunoSEQ multiplex PCR, lists solely in-frame clones and lacks some. The data contain 540,000 or so clones, 85% to 90% of them singletons. Source material: peripheral blood. The receptors shown here come from a woman in her fifties or sixties with COVID-19, enrolled during active disease. Both conserved end residues are part of each CDR3. Fields, in order: J gene, D gene, V gene, clone size, CDR3 protein, CDR3 DNA. D genes are given only for firm matches. Only some rows state a clone size, as once, few, many or a class for expanded clones.

j_gene: TRBJ2-1; d_gene: TRBD2; v_gene: TRBV4-1; abundance: NA; CDR3aa: CASSQELADNEQFF; CDR3nt: TGCGCCAGCAGCCAAGAACTAGCGGACAATGAGCAGTTCTTC
j_gene: TRBJ2-3; d_gene: TRBD2; v_gene: TRBV2; abundance: NA; CDR3aa: CASNTPAGGADTQYF; CDR3nt: TGTGCCAGCAATACCCCGGCGGGGGGGGCAGATACGCAGTATTTT
j_gene: TRBJ2-3; d_gene: NA; v_gene: TRBV28; abundance: once; CDR3aa: CASREAGGTDTQYF; CDR3nt: TGTGCCAGCAGGGAGGCAGGGGGCACAGATACGCAGTATTTT
j_gene: TRBJ1-1; d_gene: NA; v_gene: TRBV19; abundance: NA; CDR3aa: CASSKTVNTEAFF; CDR3nt: TGTGCCAGTAGTAAAACGGTGAACACTGAAGCTTTCTTT
j_gene: TRBJ1-6; d_gene: NA; v_gene: TRBV2; abundance: NA; CDR3aa: CASSETLGQGGSPLHF; CDR3nt: TGTGCCAGCAGTGAAACCCTGGGGCAGGGTGGGTCACCCCTCCACTTT
j_gene: TRBJ1-1; d_gene: NA; v_gene: TRBV12-3/TRBV12-4; abundance: NA; CDR3aa: CASSEGDTEAFF; CDR3nt: TGTGCCAGCAGTGAAGGGGACACTGAAGCTTTCTTT
j_gene: TRBJ2-7; d_gene: NA; v_gene: TRBV18; abundance: NA; CDR3aa: CASSPESYEQYF; CDR3nt: TGTGCCAGCTCACCAGAGAGCTACGAGCAGTACTTC
j_gene: TRBJ2-4; d_gene: TRBD1; v_gene: TRBV3-1/TRBV3-2; abundance: NA; CDR3aa: CASSSRDRGPYF; CDR3nt: TGTGCCAGCAGCTCTCGGGACAGGGGGCCGTACTTC
j_gene: TRBJ2-3; d_gene: TRBD2; v_gene: TRBV9; abundance: NA; CDR3aa: CASSVVSGGSDTQYF; CDR3nt: TGTGCCAGCAGCGTAGTAAGCGGGGGATCAGATACGCAGTATTTT
j_gene: TRBJ2-1; d_gene: TRBD1; v_gene: TRBV29-1; abundance: NA; CDR3aa: CSVEGLTGGPLNEQFF; CDR3nt: TGCAGCGTTGAAGGATTGACAGGGGGTCCACTGAATGAGCAGTTCTTC
j_gene: TRBJ2-7; d_gene: NA; v_gene: TRBV28; abundance: NA; CDR3aa: CASGVLTVASYEQYF; CDR3nt: TGTGCCAGCGGGGTGCTGACAGTAGCATCCTACGAGCAGTACTTC
j_gene: TRBJ1-3; d_gene: NA; v_gene: TRBV6-5; abundance: once; CDR3aa: CASAGLGNTIYF; CDR3nt: TGTGCCAGCGCGGGACTCGGAAACACCATATATTTT
j_gene: TRBJ2-5; d_gene: NA; v_gene: TRBV11-2; abundance: NA; CDR3aa: CASSLRTAQETQYF; CDR3nt: TGTGCCAGCAGCTTAAGGACAGCACAAGAGACCCAGTACTTC
j_gene: TRBJ2-2; d_gene: TRBD2; v_gene: TRBV5-4; abundance: NA; CDR3aa: CASSLIAGGQVPGELFF; CDR3nt: TGTGCCAGCAGCTTAATAGCGGGGGGGCAGGTTCCCGGGGAGCTGTTTTTT
j_gene: TRBJ1-1; d_gene: NA; v_gene: TRBV2; abundance: NA; CDR3aa: CASTIWGDPDEAFF; CDR3nt: TGTGCCAGCACTATCTGGGGGGACCCTGATGAAGCTTTCTTT
j_gene: TRBJ2-3; d_gene: NA; v_gene: TRBV24-1; abundance: NA; CDR3aa: CATRGLGTDTQYF; CDR3nt: TGTGCCACCCGAGGACTGGGAACAGATACGCAGTATTTT
j_gene: TRBJ1-6; d_gene: TRBD1; v_gene: TRBV5-6; abundance: NA; CDR3aa: CASSLDRGNNSPLHF; CDR3nt: TGTGCCAGCAGCTTAGACAGGGGTAACAATTCACCCCTCCACTTT
j_gene: TRBJ2-7; d_gene: NA; v_gene: TRBV2; abundance: once; CDR3aa: CASRTEVNEQYF; CDR3nt: TGTGCCAGCAGGACCGAGGTGAACGAGCAGTACTTC
j_gene: TRBJ1-5; d_gene: NA; v_gene: TRBV7-8; abundance: few; CDR3aa: CASSLERSRDQPQHF; CDR3nt: TGTGCCAGCAGCTTAGAACGGTCGAGGGATCAGCCCCAGCATTTT
j_gene: TRBJ2-6; d_gene: NA; v_gene: TRBV7-7; abundance: NA; CDR3aa: CASSQGSSGANVLTF; CDR3nt: TGTGCCAGCAGCCAGGGGAGCTCTGGGGCCAACGTCCTGACTTTC